Sequencing of this TCR beta chain was carried out in a study of somatic mutations in cytotoxic T cells in rheumatoid arthritis. Some clones are missing from TCRdb's copy, which holds only in-frame ones; the method was immunoSEQ multiplex PCR. The sample lists roughly 14,000 clones, 77% occurring once. CD4+ cells and CD8+ cells were each obtained through positive magnetic bead selection, and their purity was assessed by flow cytometry. This CDR3 spans 10 amino acids. Trimming took 3 bases from V and 4 from J, leaving 1 base between them. The V gene's germline CDR1 is DFQATT and CDR2 SNEGSKA (reference sequence).

The chain employs TRBV20-1 and TRBJ1-5, with no clear D. Specimen: CD8+ T cells sorted from blood. The sequence derives from an adult with rheumatoid arthritis. The CDR3 sequence is CSASNQPQHF. In nucleotides, the CDR3 is TGCAGTGCTAGTAATCAGCCCCAGCATTTT.